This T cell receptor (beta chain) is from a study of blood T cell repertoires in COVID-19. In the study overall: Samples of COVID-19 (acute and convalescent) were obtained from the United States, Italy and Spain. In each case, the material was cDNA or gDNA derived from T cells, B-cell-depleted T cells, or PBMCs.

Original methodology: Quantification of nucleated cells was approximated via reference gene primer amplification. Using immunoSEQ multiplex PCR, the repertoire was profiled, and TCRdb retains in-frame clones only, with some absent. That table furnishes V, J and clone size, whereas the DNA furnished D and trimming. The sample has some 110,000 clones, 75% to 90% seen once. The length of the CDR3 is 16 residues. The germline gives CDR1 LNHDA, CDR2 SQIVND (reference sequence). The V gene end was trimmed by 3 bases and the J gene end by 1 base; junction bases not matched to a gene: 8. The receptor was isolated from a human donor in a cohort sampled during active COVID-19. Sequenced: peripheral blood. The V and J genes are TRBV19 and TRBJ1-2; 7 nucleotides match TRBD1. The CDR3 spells CASSISGTVINYGYTF. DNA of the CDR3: TGTGCCAGTAGTATCTCTGGGACAGTAATTAACTATGGCTACACCTTC.